The 29 T cell receptor beta chains reported below all come from one sample, sequenced in a study of T cell responses to AZD1222 COVID-19 vaccine. Sequencing used immunoSEQ multiplex PCR; TCRdb keeps in-frame clones, though not all of them. The repertoire consists of 150,000 or so clones, with roughly 90% occurring once and the leading ten covering about 2.7%. Sequencing was performed on peripheral blood, taken on day 0 of AZD1222 vaccination. Source of these receptors: an adult in good health.

The V and J genes are TRBV5-8 and TRBJ2-7; weak D call: TRBD1 (6 bases). V dropped 1 base and J dropped 4 bases, with 6 bases sitting between them. This CDR3 is built from 12 residues. Germline V lookup: CDR1 SGHTS, CDR2 YDEGEE. DNA of the CDR3: TGTGCCAGCAGCTTGACAGGGTACGAGCAGTACTTC. As protein: CASSLTGYEQYF.

This clone was counted only a few times. J is TRBJ2-5 and V is TRBV27; D not certain. In germline, CDR1 is MNHEY, CDR2 SMNVEV (reference sequence). This CDR3 comprises 15 residues. V was trimmed by 6 bases and J by 0 bases, leaving 14 bases between them. The DNA for the CDR3 is TGTGCCAGCAGGCTGGGTTGGGCGGACCAAGAGACCCAGTACTTC. Translation gives CASRLGWADQETQYF.

As DNA, the CDR3 is TGTGCCAGCAGCCCGGGACTAGCGGGAAGCACAGATACGCAGTATTTT. Protein sequence: CASSPGLAGSTDTQYF. The chain links TRBV7-6 to TRBJ2-3; 13 bases map to TRBD2. Looked up from germline, CDR1 is SGHVS and CDR2 is FNYEAQ. V was clipped by 5 bases and J by 0 bases; unmatched bases: 2. The CDR3 extends over 16 amino acids.

The CDR3 spells CASSRTRGGGYTF. CDR3 nucleotides: TGTGCCAGCAGTCGAACTCGGGGAGGGGGCTACACCTTC. V gene TRBV6-5 combines with J gene TRBJ1-2; D is undetermined. In germline, CDR1 is MNHEY, CDR2 SVGAGI. Trimming removed 5 bases from V and 8 bases from J, with 15 bases in between. The CDR3 consists of 13 residues.

The chain combines TRBV5-5 with TRBJ1-5; D is unclear. The germline V and J ends were trimmed by 3 bases and 2 bases, with 12 bases remaining between them. CDR3 length: 15 amino acids. Germline V gene sequence: CDR1 SGHKS, CDR2 YYEKEE (reference sequence). The CDR3 coding sequence is TGTGCCAGCAGCTACGGGGTTGGCCGCAATCAGCCCCAGCATTTT. It codes for CASSYGVGRNQPQHF.

The chain combines TRBV6-4 with TRBJ2-3, with D possibly matching TRBD1 (7 bases). The CDR3 spans 14 residues. Germline CDR1 and CDR2: MRHNA and SNTAGT. V was clipped by 3 bases and J by 5 bases, with 12 bases between them. The CDR3 sequence is CASSEGGGEDTQYF. The CDR3 DNA reads TGTGCCAGCAGTGAAGGAGGGGGCGAAGATACGCAGTATTTT.

V usage is TRBV6-2 or TRBV6-3 and J usage is TRBJ2-5; TRBD1 is a possible D gene (5 bases). Germline-derived CDR1 and CDR2 are MNHEY and SVGEGT. The CDR3 has 16 residues. Trimming shortened V by 2 bases and J by 0 bases, and 13 bases separated the two germline ends. The chain's CDR3 is CASSYGSGANQETQYF. CDR3 DNA sequence: TGTGCCAGCAGTTACGGTTCTGGGGCGAACCAAGAGACCCAGTACTTC.

The chain has TRBV7-2 and TRBJ1-1; TRBD1 agrees at 8 bases. Trimming cost V 3 bases and J 6 bases; bases outside gene matches: 6. The CDR3 is 14 residues long. Germline V gene data show CDR1 as SGHTA and CDR2 as FQGNSA. In DNA, the CDR3 is TGTGCCAGCAGCTTGGCAGGGGGCATTTCTGAAGCTTTCTTT. Translation: CASSLAGGISEAFF.

With regard to this clone: The identical CDR3 is also encoded by other nucleotide sequences in the sample. V and J are TRBV6-5 and TRBJ1-5; 7 positions match TRBD1. V lost 8 bases and J lost 1; bases outside the gene matches: 5. The CDR3 sequence is 14 residues long. From germline, CDR1 is MNHEY and CDR2 SVGAGI. CDR3 in amino acids: CASSRGGSNQPQHF. CDR3 in DNA: TGTGCCAGCTCCAGGGGGGGGAGCAATCAGCCCCAGCATTTT.

The gene calls are TRBV21-1 and TRBJ2-3; no DNA check was done on the table's D call, TRBD2. TRBV21-1 is assigned pseudogene status. CDR3 size: 18 residues. The chain's CDR3 is CASSKARELTSILDTQYF. CDR3 coding DNA: TGTGCCAGCAGCAAAGCACGAGAGTTGACTAGTATATTAGATACGCAGTATTTT.

This sequence joins TRBV6-5 and TRBJ1-1, with D unclear. Germline assignment: CDR1 MNHEY and CDR2 SVGAGI. The CDR3 totals 16 residues. V lost 2 bases and J 1 base, leaving 14 bases between the germline ends. CDR3 sequence reads: CASSYVGSRPNTEAFF. The CDR3 region has the DNA TGTGCCAGCAGTTACGTCGGGTCGAGACCGAACACTGAAGCTTTCTTT.

The gene calls are TRBV7-9 and TRBJ2-7; 10 bases are a match to TRBD1. The CDR3 is made up of 15 amino acids. From germline, CDR1 is SEHNR and CDR2 FQNEAQ (reference sequence). Trimming removed 5 bases from V and 3 bases from J; junction bases left unmatched: 7. CDR3: CASSAGDRGIYEQYF. The CDR3 DNA follows: TGTGCCAGCAGCGCGGGGGACAGGGGAATCTACGAGCAGTACTTC.

This sequence joins TRBV7-3 and TRBJ2-2, with TRBD2 matching over 11 bases. This CDR3 spans 16 amino acids. The germline gives CDR1 SGHTA, CDR2 FQGTGA. The V and J ends lost 5 bases and 2 bases, in that order; junction bases with no gene match: 4. The CDR3 DNA follows: TGTGCCAGCAGCCCCACTAGCGGGAGAAACACCGGGGAGCTGTTTTTT. It yields the protein CASSPTSGRNTGELFF.

The chain recombines TRBV19 with TRBJ1-2, with D unresolved. Germline V gives CDR1 LNHDA, CDR2 SQIVND (reference sequence). The V gene lost 3 bases and the J gene lost 4 bases, with 12 bases spanning the gap. The CDR3 consists of 14 residues. The CDR3 DNA follows: TGTGCCAGTAGTATCCGCAGACCCTCCTATGGCTACACCTTC. As protein: CASSIRRPSYGYTF.

The rearrangement joins TRBV6-5 to TRBJ1-3; TRBD1 might be the D (5 bases). With 8 bases removed from V and 1 base from J, the gap between germline ends came to 9 bases. The CDR3 spans 13 residues. Germline V gives CDR1 MNHEY, CDR2 SVGAGI. The chain's CDR3 is CASDQGSGNTIYF. CDR3 in DNA: TGTGCCAGCGACCAGGGATCTGGAAACACCATATATTTT.

This sequence joins TRBV4-1 and TRBJ2-7; 7 bases are shared with TRBD1. The CDR3 totals 17 residues. With V trimmed by 2 bases and J by 0 bases, 10 bases remained unmatched. Looked up from germline, CDR1 is MGHRA and CDR2 is YSYEKL. Here the CDR3 reads CASSQHSGTDYSYEQYF. CDR3 DNA sequence: TGCGCCAGCAGCCAACACTCCGGGACAGATTACTCCTACGAGCAGTACTTC.

The chain combines TRBV3-1 (or the pseudogene TRBV3-2) with TRBJ1-1, with D hard to call. The germline gives CDR1 LGHDT, CDR2 YNNKEL (reference sequence). The CDR3 sequence is 15 residues long. Trimming shortened V by 0 bases and J by 5 bases, and 13 bases separated the two germline ends. CDR3 sequence reads: CASSQDLRLGTEAFF. The CDR3 DNA follows: TGTGCCAGCAGCCAAGATCTCAGGTTAGGGACTGAAGCTTTCTTT.

The V call is TRBV28, the J call TRBJ1-1; no clear D gene. Germline V CDR1 and CDR2: MDHEN, SYDVKM. V was cut by 6 bases and J by 11 bases, with 22 bases left in between. The CDR3 covers 14 residues. Here the CDR3 DNA reads TGTGCCAGCAGCCCCAACACACCCGACGCGGACGCTTTCTTT. It is translated as CASSPNTPDADAFF.

This chain connects TRBV9 to TRBJ2-2, with no clear D. V gave up 1 base and J gave up 7 bases, with 11 bases separating them. From germline, CDR1 is SGDLS and CDR2 YYNGEE. This CDR3 spans 14 amino acids. CDR3 nucleotides: TGTGCCAGCAGCGTACTATCGGAATTCGGGGAGCTGTTTTTT. Translating gives CASSVLSEFGELFF.

The chain links TRBV29-1 to TRBJ2-1; 11 bases are a match to TRBD2. CDR1 and CDR2 from the germline V gene are SQVTM and ANQGSEA. The trim removed 7 bases at V and 9 bases at J, leaving 11 bases unmatched. The CDR3 extends over 14 amino acids. The chain's CDR3 is CSGTLAGELVEQFF. The CDR3 nucleotides are TGCAGCGGGACACTAGCGGGAGAGTTGGTTGAGCAGTTCTTC.

V and J are TRBV12-2 and TRBJ2-7; no DNA check was done on the table's D call, TRBD2. TRBV12-2 corresponds to a pseudogene. The CDR3 runs 11 residues. This CDR3 is CASRLISEQYF. CDR3 in DNA: TGTGCAAGTCGACTAATCAGCGAGCAGTACTTC.

The chain carries TRBV14 and TRBJ2-3; 7 nucleotides match TRBD2. V was pared by 4 bases and J by 5 bases, with 12 bases of the junction left unmatched. Germline V CDR1 and CDR2: SGHDN, FVKESK. CDR3 length: 16 amino acids. CDR3 protein: CASSPFLLASLDTQYF. In DNA form, the CDR3 reads TGTGCCAGCAGCCCCTTCTTACTAGCGAGCTTAGATACGCAGTATTTT.

The chain combines TRBV19 with TRBJ1-4; tentatively, D is TRBD1 (5 bases). Germline V lookup: CDR1 LNHDA, CDR2 SQIVND (reference sequence). The CDR3 is 14 amino acids. Between the trimmed V and J ends, which lost 6 bases and 8 bases, there was a span of 16 bases. In DNA, the CDR3 is TGTGCCAGTAGGGACGGGACTTTCCTCGAAAAACTGTTTTTT. Translating gives CASRDGTFLEKLFF.

The sample holds a few counts of this clone. The chain couples TRBV6-1 to TRBJ2-7; 15 bases are a match to TRBD2. Germline V lookup: CDR1 MNHNS, CDR2 SASEGT. There are 17 residues in the CDR3. Trimming removed 4 bases from V and 3 bases from J; junction bases left unmatched: 7. CDR3 in DNA: TGTGCCAGCAGTGGGACTAGCGGGAGGGCCCGTATCTACGAGCAGTACTTC. Protein: CASSGTSGRARIYEQYF.

A single count supports this clone. This specimen includes other DNA sequences encoding the same CDR3. The V gene is TRBV30, the J gene TRBJ1-1, with 7 bases matching TRBD1. CDR1 GTSNPN and CDR2 SVGIG come from the germline V gene (reference sequence). The CDR3 loop spans 14 amino acids. The ends lost 3 bases at V and 2 bases at J; junction bases unmatched: 6. The CDR3 loop reads CAWSQDRVNTEAFF. The CDR3, as DNA: TGTGCCTGGAGCCAAGACAGGGTCAACACTGAAGCTTTCTTT.

The gene calls are TRBV28 and TRBJ1-2; D remains ambiguous. The CDR3 sequence is 12 residues long. Germline CDR1 and CDR2: MDHEN and SYDVKM. V dropped 1 base and J dropped 7 bases, with 7 bases sitting between them. The CDR3 is CASSLLSGGYTF. The CDR3 DNA reads as TGTGCCAGCAGTTTATTGTCGGGTGGCTACACCTTC.

The gene calls are TRBV28 and TRBJ2-4; 11 nucleotides line up with TRBD1. The CDR3 loop spans 18 amino acids. With V trimmed by 5 bases and J by 7 bases, 16 bases remained unmatched. Germline CDR1 and CDR2: MDHEN and SYDVKM. The CDR3, as DNA: TGTGCCAGCAGTAGACCCCCATGGACAGGGGGCGCGTACAACATTCAGTACTTC. This encodes CASSRPPWTGGAYNIQYF.

This rearrangement joins TRBV6-4 to TRBJ1-4; D remains ambiguous. CDR3 length: 13 amino acids. Germline V gene sequence: CDR1 MRHNA, CDR2 SNTAGT. Trimming pared 3 bases from V and 12 bases from J, leaving 14 bases between. This CDR3 is CASSESASGQLFF. The CDR3 DNA is TGTGCCAGCAGTGAGTCAGCTAGCGGGCAACTGTTTTTT.

This clone has just one count. J is TRBJ1-2 and V is TRBV13; 10 positions agree with TRBD1. The J segment lost 7 bases and the V segment lost 1 base, leaving 9 bases of the junction unmatched. Germline V gives CDR1 PRHDT, CDR2 FYEKMQ (reference sequence). CDR3 length: 16 residues. Here the CDR3 DNA reads TGTGCCAGCAGCTTAGAGGGACAGGGGCCAACTGGTGGCTACACCTTC. It is translated as CASSLEGQGPTGGYTF.